This T cell receptor (beta chain) was recovered during a study of shared clonotypes between healthy human individuals. On the study more broadly: CD4 naive cells filled three plates per donor, CD4 memory three, CD8 naive two and CD8 memory one.

Together with CD45RO+ cells, CCR7-negative CD45RA+ TemRA cells were included in CD8 memory. Clones were sequenced by immunoSEQ multiplex PCR, and TCRdb holds only the in-frame ones, with some missing. The sample consists of around 690,000 clones, roughly 87% of them appearing once. Per germline, CDR1 SGHDT and CDR2 YYEEEE. V lost 5 bases and J lost 5; bases outside the gene matches: 13. The CDR3 is 17 amino acids. Specimen: memory CD8+ T cells from PBMCs. Subset meaning: CD45RO+ cells pooled with CCR7-negative TemRA cells. This rearrangement joins TRBV5-6 to TRBJ2-5; 12 bases agree with TRBD2. This clonotype was obtained from a man in his late teens or twenties in good health. Some clones in this sample may be carry-over from other donors' samples. The CDR3 nucleotides read TGTGCCAGCAGTTCTCTTTCTAGCGGGAGGGCCGGGGAGACCCAGTACTTC. Amino acids: CASSSLSSGRAGETQYF.